The 26 T cell receptor beta chains in this list originate from one sample, sequenced in a study of blood T cell repertoires in COVID-19 (dated by TCRdb to the early 2020s). Library preparation used the immunoSEQ multiplex PCR assay. The source is immuneACCESS, and TCRdb retained only in-frame sequences with V and J called. Part of the clones is not carried over; for the studies checked, unresolved V genes explain less than half of this, and the remainder is unexplained. In all, the sample holds about 9,000 clones, and 80% to 90% of those were seen once. Roughly 8% of the sample belongs to the ten largest clones. The sequenced sample consisted of peripheral blood. The receptors originated from a human donor in a cohort sampled during active COVID-19.

The gene calls are TRBV12-3 or TRBV12-4 and TRBJ2-5; D unresolved. The CDR3 loop spans 11 amino acids. Trimming pared 6 bases from V and 4 bases from J, leaving 6 bases between. The CDR3 here is CASSLSETQYF. DNA for the CDR3: TGTGCCAGCAGCCTCTCAGAGACCCAGTACTTC.

V and J are TRBV6-2 or TRBV6-3 and TRBJ1-1; 7 bases map to TRBD1. Germline V CDR1 and CDR2: MNHEY, SVGEGT. This CDR3 contains 12 residues. V lost 7 bases, J lost 7 bases, and 6 bases stayed unmatched. The chain's CDR3 is CASNPGGFEAFF. The CDR3 DNA sequence: TGTGCCAGCAACCCAGGGGGATTTGAAGCTTTCTTT.

DNA of the CDR3: TGTGCCAGCAATAAACAGGGGGCGGACACCATATATTTT. This sequence encodes CASNKQGADTIYF. The V call is TRBV28, the J call TRBJ1-3; TRBD1 matches 9 bases. The germline V gene encodes CDR1 MDHEN and CDR2 SYDVKM. V lost 7 bases, J lost 8 bases, and 6 bases stayed unmatched. The CDR3 contains 13 residues.

The chain employs TRBV2 and TRBJ2-1, with 7 bases aligning to TRBD1. Germline V gene data show CDR1 as SNHLY and CDR2 as FYNNEI. V lost 5 bases and J lost 10; bases outside the gene matches: 2. The CDR3 extends over 11 amino acids. The CDR3 DNA follows: TGTGCCAGCAGTAAGGGACAGGAGCAGTTCTTC. Translating it yields CASSKGQEQFF.

V is TRBV27 and J is TRBJ2-5, with D tentatively TRBD2 (6 bases). The CDR3 has 17 residues. Germline V CDR1 and CDR2: MNHEY, SMNVEV (reference sequence). V was shortened by 2 bases and J by 5 bases, with 21 bases between the two germline ends. In DNA, the CDR3 is TGTGCCAGCAGTTTAATCCCCCTGGCGGGAAGTCAGGAGACCCAGTACTTC. This codes for CASSLIPLAGSQETQYF.

This sequence joins TRBV30 and TRBJ2-1, with no clear D. CDR3 length: 13 residues. CDR1 is GTSNPN and CDR2 is SVGIG in the germline V gene (reference sequence). V lost 1 base and J 4 bases, leaving 8 bases between the germline ends. The CDR3 here is CAWSEIEYNEQFF. CDR3 DNA sequence: TGTGCCTGGAGTGAGATTGAGTACAATGAGCAGTTCTTC.

V is TRBV7-6 and J is TRBJ2-2; 12 bases are shared with TRBD2. Germline V gene data show CDR1 as SGHVS and CDR2 as FNYEAQ. The CDR3 sequence is 16 residues long. Trimming at V came to 6 bases and at J to 5 bases, leaving 7 bases not matched to a gene. The CDR3 loop reads CASSYLAGGRTGELFF. In DNA form, the CDR3 reads TGTGCCAGCAGTTACCTAGCGGGAGGGCGGACCGGGGAGCTGTTTTTT.

The table lists this clone with a count of one. V and J are TRBV6-5 and TRBJ1-1; D uncertain. The CDR3 covers 14 residues. CDR1 is MNHEY, CDR2 SVGAGI, per germline. Trimming took off 6 bases at V and 0 bases at J, with 11 bases between the two ends. CDR3 in amino acids: CASSEPGMNTEAFF. CDR3 in DNA: TGTGCCAGCAGCGAGCCCGGGATGAACACTGAAGCTTTCTTT.

The V call is TRBV5-1, the J call TRBJ2-7; 11 bases line up with TRBD1. Germline trimming cut 4 bases from V and 0 bases from J; bases unmatched to any gene: 3. The V gene's germline CDR1 is SGHRS and CDR2 YFSETQ. The CDR3 covers 15 residues. DNA for the CDR3: TGCGCCAGCAGCAAGGACAGGGGGCTCTCCTACGAGCAGTACTTC. Translated: CASSKDRGLSYEQYF.

The gene calls are TRBV30 and TRBJ1-5; D is perhaps TRBD1 (6 bases). Germline V gives CDR1 GTSNPN, CDR2 SVGIG (reference sequence). V was pared by 4 bases and J by 1 base, with 14 bases between. The CDR3 is made up of 15 amino acids. The CDR3 DNA is TGTGCCTGGAAACAGGGATCAGCGAGCAATCAGCCCCAGCATTTT. Amino acid sequence: CAWKQGSASNQPQHF.

V usage is TRBV19 and J usage is TRBJ2-3, with D maybe TRBD1 (5 bases). This CDR3 comprises 16 residues. Trimming removed 4 bases from V and 0 bases from J, with 14 bases in between. The germline gives CDR1 LNHDA, CDR2 SQIVND (reference sequence). CDR3 region: CASSTRQTTSTDTQYF. The CDR3 bases are TGTGCCAGTAGTACTAGACAGACAACTAGCACAGATACGCAGTATTTT.

The chain links TRBV28 to TRBJ2-7; 12 bases match TRBD1. Germline V gives CDR1 MDHEN, CDR2 SYDVKM. With 4 bases clipped from V and 4 bases from J, the junction kept 5 bases outside the gene matches. The CDR3 has 15 amino acids. The CDR3 DNA sequence: TGTGCCAGCAGTTCCGGGACAGGGGGCCTTTACGAGCAGTACTTC. It specifies CASSSGTGGLYEQYF.

V is TRBV5-4 and J is TRBJ1-2; possibly TRBD1 for D (5 bases). Germline V CDR1 and CDR2: SGHNT, YYREEE (reference sequence). The CDR3 is 13 amino acids. V was cut by 4 bases and J by 7 bases, with 14 bases left in between. The chain's CDR3 is CASSPGHPPGYTF. Written as DNA, the CDR3 is TGTGCCAGCAGCCCTGGACACCCCCCTGGCTACACCTTC.

The chain couples TRBV9 to TRBJ2-7; 13 bases fit TRBD2. Looked up from germline, CDR1 is SGDLS and CDR2 is YYNGEE. The CDR3 totals 15 residues. Losses at the gene ends were 3 bases for V and 5 bases for J; bases not matched to a gene: 5. The CDR3 DNA sequence: TGTGCCAGCAGCGCCACTAGCGGGAGGGGAAACGAGCAGTACTTC. Amino acids: CASSATSGRGNEQYF.

The CDR3 DNA reads TGTGCCAGCAGCGTAGGGAGTGACAGCCTGGGAAAACTGTTTTTT. Translation gives CASSVGSDSLGKLFF. This chain connects TRBV9 to TRBJ1-4, with a possible D match to TRBD1 (5 bases). CDR1 and CDR2 (germline): SGDLS, YYNGEE. The V end was cut by 0 bases, the J end by 10 bases, with 16 bases between. The CDR3 runs to 15 residues.

The chain links TRBV2 to TRBJ2-5, with unresolved D. Trimming removed 10 bases from V and 3 bases from J, with 3 bases in between. This CDR3 comprises 9 residues. In germline, CDR1 is SNHLY, CDR2 FYNNEI. The CDR3 loop reads CATEETQYF. The CDR3 coding sequence is TGTGCCACCGAAGAGACCCAGTACTTC. Supplemented by reference TRBV2 and TRBJ2-5, the full variable domain reads EPEVTQTPSHQVTQMGQEVILRCVPISNHLYFYWYRQILGQKVEFLVSFYNNEISEKSEIFDDQFSVERPDGSNFTLKIRSTKLEDSAMYFCATEETQYFGPGTRLLVL.

V is TRBV7-2 and J is TRBJ2-3, with no clear D. Trimming stripped 4 bases from V and 1 base from J, with 6 bases between. Germline assignment: CDR1 SGHTA and CDR2 FQGNSA. This CDR3 comprises 13 residues. The DNA of the CDR3 is TGTGCCAGCAGCTCCCAGGGCACAGATACGCAGTATTTT. Amino acids: CASSSQGTDTQYF.

The chain has TRBV4-1 and TRBJ2-1, with 8 bases lining up with TRBD1. Germline-derived CDR1 and CDR2 are MGHRA and YSYEKL. The CDR3 consists of 15 residues. The junction had 5 bases not matched to a gene; V was cut back by 5 bases and J by 2 bases. CDR3 region: CASSDGQGPYNEQFF. For the CDR3, the DNA is TGCGCCAGCAGCGACGGACAGGGCCCCTACAATGAGCAGTTCTTC.

The chain combines TRBV11-2 with TRBJ2-1, with 10 positions matching TRBD2. This CDR3 comprises 16 residues. With V trimmed by 5 bases and J by 3 bases, 7 bases remained unmatched. Germline CDR1 SGHAT, CDR2 FQNNGV. CDR3 nucleotide sequence: TGTGCCAGCAGCCCTGGGACTAGCGCGTTCTACAATGAGCAGTTCTTC. Protein product: CASSPGTSAFYNEQFF.

The chain combines TRBV11-2 with TRBJ2-5; a weak D match, TRBD2 (6 bases). The CDR3 sequence is 14 residues long. V shed 1 base and J shed 6 bases, with 12 bases lying between them. CDR1 SGHAT and CDR2 FQNNGV come from the germline V gene. DNA of the CDR3: TGTGCCAGCAGCTTAGTCCCGGGAGTGAAGACCCAGTACTTC. This encodes CASSLVPGVKTQYF.

The CDR3 bases are TGTGCCAGTAGTATGTCTTACAGCGGGAGGGCCGGGGATACGCAGTATTTT. It encodes CASSMSYSGRAGDTQYF. The J gene is TRBJ2-3, the V gene TRBV19; 10 bases agree with TRBD2. The trim removed 3 bases at V and 6 bases at J, leaving 12 bases unmatched. The length of the CDR3 is 17 residues. In germline, CDR1 is LNHDA, CDR2 SQIVND (reference sequence). The variable domain in full, with the rest retrieved from reference TRBV19 and TRBJ2-3, is DGGITQSPKYLFRKEGQNVTLSCEQNLNHDAMYWYRQDPGQGLRLIYYSQIVNDFQKGDIAEGYSVSREKKESFPLTVTSAQKNPTAFYLCASSMSYSGRAGDTQYFGPGTRLTVL.

The genes are TRBV19 and TRBJ2-7; D unclear. V was trimmed by 5 bases and J by 3 bases, leaving 8 bases between them. The CDR3 is 12 amino acids. CDR1 LNHDA and CDR2 SQIVND come from the germline V gene (reference sequence). CDR3 coding DNA: TGTGCCAGTAGTCCAGGCTTCTACGAGCAGTACTTC. This gives the protein CASSPGFYEQYF. The full variable domain, rest sourced from reference TRBV19 and TRBJ2-7, is DGGITQSPKYLFRKEGQNVTLSCEQNLNHDAMYWYRQDPGQGLRLIYYSQIVNDFQKGDIAEGYSVSREKKESFPLTVTSAQKNPTAFYLCASSPGFYEQYFGPGTRLTVT.

This sequence joins TRBV5-1 and TRBJ1-6; D is perhaps TRBD1 (5 bases). Trimming took 4 bases from V and 9 from J, leaving 17 bases between them. The CDR3 loop spans 15 amino acids. Germline lookup yields CDR1 SGHRS and CDR2 YFSETQ. The CDR3 loop reads CASSPATVTTSPLHF. The CDR3 DNA follows: TGCGCCAGCAGCCCGGCGACAGTCACCACTTCACCCCTCCACTTT.

The chain recombines TRBV6-5 with TRBJ2-1; D gene uncertain. Germline CDR1 and CDR2: MNHEY and SVGAGI. The CDR3 contains 14 residues. V was cut by 0 bases and J by 2 bases, with 5 bases left in between. The chain's CDR3 is CASSYSSAYNEQFF. Here the CDR3 DNA reads TGTGCCAGCAGTTACTCCAGCGCCTACAATGAGCAGTTCTTC.

The V and J genes are TRBV6-1 and TRBJ2-7, with D unclear. The CDR3 totals 16 residues. The V gene's germline CDR1 is MNHNS and CDR2 SASEGT. Trimming took off 4 bases at V and 2 bases at J, with 18 bases between the two ends. As DNA, the CDR3 is TGTGCCAGCAGTGCTGAGACATATGCCTTCACCTACGAGCAGTACTTC. Its protein product is CASSAETYAFTYEQYF.

The rearrangement uses TRBV28 and TRBJ2-1; tentative D call: TRBD2 (5 bases). The CDR3 consists of 17 residues. Germline loops: CDR1 MDHEN, CDR2 SYDVKM. V was clipped by 2 bases and J by 0 bases, with 14 bases between them. CDR3 protein: CASSLPYSVYSYNEQFF. CDR3 in DNA: TGTGCCAGCAGTTTACCCTATAGCGTATACTCCTACAATGAGCAGTTCTTC.